This TCR beta chain was recovered during a study of blood T cells in healthy people across ages. Points from the study as a whole: One million T cells yielded diversity estimates that were considered underestimates. Shifts in expanded clonotypes may have been confounded by donor CMV status, which was unknown.

Details on this clonotype: Its antigen is not identified.

Then a second PCR, running roughly 6 to 12 cycles, was carried out with a sample-barcoded 5' primer and a J-beta primer mix. Using its own MiXCR run on the 5' RACE reads, TCRdb lists one record per CDR3 protein. The repertoire holds approximately 900,000 distinct CDR3 sequences, about 44% seen once, with roughly 13% in the top ten. The germline V gene has CDR1 LNHDA and CDR2 SQIVND (reference sequence). The CDR3 is 14 residues long. J was trimmed by 5 bases and V by 8 bases; bases with no gene match: 10. The chain employs TRBV19 and TRBJ2-7; 9 positions match TRBD1. This receptor was obtained from a man under 40 in good health. Sequencing was performed on blood. CDR3 bases: TGTGCCAGTGACCCCGGGACAGGGCACAACGAGCAGTACTTC. It yields the protein CASDPGTGHNEQYF.